A selection of T cell receptor beta chains follows, all from one sample in a study of blood T cell repertoires in COVID-19. The protocol was immunoSEQ multiplex PCR, while the TCRdb copy is restricted to in-frame clones and leaves out a portion. Here the sample spans under 300,000 clones, 65% to 85% being singletons. Sequencing was done on a sample of peripheral blood. The origin of the receptors is a human donor with COVID-19, enrolled during active disease. The donor label of this sample is uncertain. Each CDR3 is given with its conserved first and last residue. Each record gives: clone size, V gene, CDR3 protein. Clone size appears in some rows only: once, few, many, or a class for an expanded clone.

>-|TRBV18
CASSPSQAVWEQYF
>-|TRBV19
CASMAGAEMNTEAFF
>-|TRBV6-5
CASSWGRTNYGYTF
>-|TRBV3-1/TRBV3-2
CASSLLAGGPYEQFF
>-|TRBV27
CASSSPRLVEQYF
>-|TRBV30
CAWGGLAGGYEQFF
>-|TRBV29-1
CSVDWGRGEQYF
>-|TRBV7-2
CASSPGSGNSYEQYF
>-|TRBV29-1
CSDGTGVNEQFF
>few|TRBV7-8
CASSPDRLNQPQHF
>-|TRBV28
CASRTGLFEDKGTQYF
>-|TRBV11-2
CASSLNRVSSYEQYF
>few|TRBV28
CASSLLTSVAYEQYF
>-|TRBV28
CASSGWTGGSYNEQFF
>-|TRBV15
CATSRGLAGGPSSYNEQFF
>-|TRBV7-2
CASSGDRVKETQYF
>-|TRBV10-3
CAIRQTSSGPRSNEQFF
>-|TRBV24-1
CATSHRGQDQPQHF
>-|TRBV3-1/TRBV3-2
CASSQDRGGGGADTQYF
>-|TRBV9
CASSVAFRGSEYGYTF
>once|TRBV9
CASSTYLTYNEQFF
>-|TRBV13
CASSLRIMSDEQFF
>-|TRBV4-1
CASSQDVGVGVVEKLFF
>-|TRBV11-3
CASSPRQSTDTQYF
>-|TRBV3-1/TRBV3-2
CASSQDGLGGRPGDEQFF
>-|TRBV29-1
CSATRAGGTDTQYF
>-|TRBV3-1/TRBV3-2
CASSRGRDQETQYF
>-|TRBV30
CAWARGAIGGNTEAFF
>-|TRBV21-1
CASSKRENQEQFF
>-|TRBV7-6
CASSFSTSQLDEQYF
>-|TRBV7-9
CASSLNRAEAFF
>once|TRBV29-1
CSVDGGVFYNEQFF
>few|TRBV7-9
CASLYGGTTYNEQFF
>few|TRBV28
CAILKGQMTEAFF
>-|TRBV19
CASSVDRGPGTIYF
>once|TRBV28
CASFRQGSNQPQHF
>-|TRBV30
CAWSTNQGNIQYF
>-|TRBV18
CASSPQGSGLDTQYF
>-|TRBV12-3/TRBV12-4
CASSLAGFAFF
>-|TRBV19
CASSMDRGSYGYTF
>-|TRBV6-6
CASSYSSQGGTEAFF
>-|TRBV15
CATSRDRVTEAFF
>-|TRBV30
CAWSVEFRTTGETQYF
>-|TRBV30
CAWSGDGGEKLFF
>-|TRBV28
CASRREQGREQYF
>-|TRBV7-2
CASSLDPGQNEQFF
>-|TRBV9
CASSVAGTPGVKDTQYF
>-|TRBV19
CASTRGTGTQNIQYF
>once|TRBV10-1
CASSPSGTLSEQYF
>-|TRBV7-8
CASSLAGRGEAFF
>-|TRBV28
CASSLDRVADTQYF
>few|TRBV9
CASSATGGTGELFF
>-|TRBV2
CASTTSGGGSQPQHF
>-|TRBV18
CASSPFGQQETQYF
>-|TRBV6-1
CASGEDRGPTPLHF
>-|TRBV25-1
CASSESTIGNTIYF
>-|TRBV7-3
CASSLGLAADTQYF